This T cell receptor beta chain was identified during a study of T cells in Graves' hyperthyroidism and ophthalmopathy. Looking at the study overall: Peripheral blood was obtained at initial diagnosis, preceding any treatment. Notes on the study in general: Progression to ophthalmopathy was predicted a median of approximately 6.4 months early.

The TCR beta CDR3 regions underwent amplification using RNA transcripts as the source. Researchers ran a first-round RT-PCR on the TCR CDR3 using the HTBI primer set. TCRdb reanalysed the multiplex PCR reads using MiXCR and keeps one entry per CDR3 protein. The repertoire includes roughly 240,000 distinct CDR3 sequences, approximately 23% of them detected once, and roughly a third sits in the top ten. This clonotype was recorded a few times. The target antigen is unknown. From germline, CDR1 is MNHNS and CDR2 SASEGT. V shed 6 bases, J shed 5 bases, and the junction held 10 bases outside the gene matches. CDR3 length: 15 amino acids.

The sample was blood. The receptor's source is a woman between 35 and 50 years old with Graves' ophthalmopathy. The chain is built from TRBV6-1 and TRBJ1-2; TRBD1 matches 9 bases. The CDR3 sequence is CASRPTGGGRYGYTF. The DNA for the CDR3 is TGTGCCAGCAGGCCAACAGGGGGCGGGCGTTATGGCTACACCTTC.